Listed here is a single T cell receptor beta chain. This sample was included in a study of blood T cell repertoires in COVID-19. About the research overall: Sources were T cells, B-cell-depleted T cells, or PBMCs; the material itself was cDNA or gDNA.

Using immunoSEQ multiplex PCR, the repertoire was profiled, and TCRdb retains in-frame clones only, with some absent. This table holds about 140,000 clones, roughly 87% found once. Deletions cut 8 bases from V and 0 bases from J, with 17 bases between. Germline-derived CDR1 and CDR2 are MGHRA and YSYEKL. The CDR3 has 16 amino acids. Sample: peripheral blood. J is TRBJ2-1 and V is TRBV4-1; perhaps TRBD1 as D (5 bases). This receptor was taken from a human donor in a cohort sampled during active COVID-19. CDR3 DNA sequence: TGCGCCAGCGCCCGGCTGGACATCCTCTCCTACAATGAGCAGTTCTTC. This codes for CASARLDILSYNEQFF.